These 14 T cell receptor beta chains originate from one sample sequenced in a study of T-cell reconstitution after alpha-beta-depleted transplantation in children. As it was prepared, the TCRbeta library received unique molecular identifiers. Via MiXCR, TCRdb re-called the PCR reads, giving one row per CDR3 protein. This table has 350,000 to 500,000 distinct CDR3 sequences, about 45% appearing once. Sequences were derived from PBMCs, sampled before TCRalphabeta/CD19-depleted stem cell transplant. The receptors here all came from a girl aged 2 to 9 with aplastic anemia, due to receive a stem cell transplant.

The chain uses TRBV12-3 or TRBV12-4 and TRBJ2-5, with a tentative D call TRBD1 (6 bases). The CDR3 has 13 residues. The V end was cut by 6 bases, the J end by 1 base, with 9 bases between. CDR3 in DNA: TGTGCCAGCAGCCAGACAGGCCAAGAGACCCAGTACTTC. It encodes CASSQTGQETQYF.

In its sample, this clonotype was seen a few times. The CDR3 spells CSASGFWPKETQYF. In DNA form, the CDR3 reads TGCAGTGCTAGCGGGTTTTGGCCTAAAGAGACCCAGTACTTC. The gene calls are TRBV20-1 and TRBJ2-5, with D hard to call. This CDR3 contains 14 residues. V was pared by 3 bases and J by 3 bases, with 14 bases between. Per germline, CDR1 DFQATT and CDR2 SNEGSKA (reference sequence).

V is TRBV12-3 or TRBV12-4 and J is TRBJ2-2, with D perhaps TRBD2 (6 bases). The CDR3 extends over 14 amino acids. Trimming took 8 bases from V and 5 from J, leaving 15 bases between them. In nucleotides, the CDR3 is TGTGCCAGCTCCACCCCCGCGGGAACCGGGGAGCTGTTTTTT. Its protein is CASSTPAGTGELFF.

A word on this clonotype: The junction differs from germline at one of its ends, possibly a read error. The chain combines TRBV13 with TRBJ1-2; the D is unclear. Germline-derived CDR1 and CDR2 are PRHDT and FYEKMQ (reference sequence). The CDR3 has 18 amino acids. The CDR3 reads CASSCFVSWAPTNYGYTF. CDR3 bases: TGTGCTAGCAGCTGCTTTGTCTCTTGGGCACCTACTAACTATGGCTACACCTTC.

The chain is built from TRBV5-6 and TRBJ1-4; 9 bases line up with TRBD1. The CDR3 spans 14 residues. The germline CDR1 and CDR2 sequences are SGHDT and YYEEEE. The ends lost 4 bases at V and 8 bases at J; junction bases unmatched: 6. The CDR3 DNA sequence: TGTGCCAGCAGCCAACAGGGGGCAGGGGAAAAACTGTTTTTT. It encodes CASSQQGAGEKLFF.

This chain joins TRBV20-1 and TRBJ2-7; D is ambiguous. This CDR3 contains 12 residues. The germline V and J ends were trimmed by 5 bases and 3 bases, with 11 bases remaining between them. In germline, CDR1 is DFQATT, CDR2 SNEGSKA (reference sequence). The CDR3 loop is CSASRPGYEQYF. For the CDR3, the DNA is TGCAGTGCTTCCCGCCCCGGCTACGAGCAGTACTTC.

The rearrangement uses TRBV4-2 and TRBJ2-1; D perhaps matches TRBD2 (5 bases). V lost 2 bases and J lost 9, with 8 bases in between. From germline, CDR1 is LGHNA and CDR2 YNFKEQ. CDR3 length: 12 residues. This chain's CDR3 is CASSQTSFEQFF. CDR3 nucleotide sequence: TGTGCCAGCAGCCAAACTAGTTTTGAGCAGTTCTTC.

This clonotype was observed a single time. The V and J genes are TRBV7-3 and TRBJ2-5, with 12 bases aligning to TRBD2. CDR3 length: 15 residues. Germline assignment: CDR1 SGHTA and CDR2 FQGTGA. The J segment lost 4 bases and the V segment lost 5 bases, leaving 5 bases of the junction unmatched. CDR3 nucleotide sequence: TGTGCCAGCAGCACGACTAGCGGGAGTCTAGAGACCCAGTACTTC. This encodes CASSTTSGSLETQYF.

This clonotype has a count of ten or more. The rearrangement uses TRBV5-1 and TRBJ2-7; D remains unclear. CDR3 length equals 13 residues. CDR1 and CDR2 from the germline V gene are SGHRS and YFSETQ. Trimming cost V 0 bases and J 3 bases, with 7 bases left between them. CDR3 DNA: TGCGCCAGCAGCTTGGGACATATCTACGAGCAGTACTTC. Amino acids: CASSLGHIYEQYF.

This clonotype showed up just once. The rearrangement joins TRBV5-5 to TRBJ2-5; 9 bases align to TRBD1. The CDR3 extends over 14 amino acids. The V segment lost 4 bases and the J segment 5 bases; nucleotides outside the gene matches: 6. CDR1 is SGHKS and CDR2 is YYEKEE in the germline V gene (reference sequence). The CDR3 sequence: CASSLGQGAETQYF. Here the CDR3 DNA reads TGTGCCAGCAGCCTGGGACAGGGTGCGGAGACCCAGTACTTC.

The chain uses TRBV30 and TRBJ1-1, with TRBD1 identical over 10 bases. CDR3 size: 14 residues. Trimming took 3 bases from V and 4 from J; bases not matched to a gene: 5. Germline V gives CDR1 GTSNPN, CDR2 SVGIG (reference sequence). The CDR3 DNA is TGTGCCTGGAGCCAGGGACAGGGGAGCACTGAAGCTTTCTTT. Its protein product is CAWSQGQGSTEAFF.

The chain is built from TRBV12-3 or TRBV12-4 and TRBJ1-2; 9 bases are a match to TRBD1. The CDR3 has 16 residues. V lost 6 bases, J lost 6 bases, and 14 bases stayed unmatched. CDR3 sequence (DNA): TGTGCCAGCAGCCGCCGTCCGGGACAGGGAAGGGATGGCTACACCTTC. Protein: CASSRRPGQGRDGYTF.

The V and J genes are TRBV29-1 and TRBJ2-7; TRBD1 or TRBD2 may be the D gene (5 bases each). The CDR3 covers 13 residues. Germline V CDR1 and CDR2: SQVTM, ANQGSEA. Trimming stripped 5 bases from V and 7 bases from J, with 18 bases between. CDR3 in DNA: TGCAGCGTTATCGGGACCCTTGGGTTAGAGCAGTACTTC. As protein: CSVIGTLGLEQYF.

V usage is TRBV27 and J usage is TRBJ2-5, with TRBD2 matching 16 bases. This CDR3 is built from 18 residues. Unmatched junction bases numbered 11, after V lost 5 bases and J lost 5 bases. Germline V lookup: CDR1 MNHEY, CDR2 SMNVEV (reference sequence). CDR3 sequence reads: CASSSPGTSGGARETQYF. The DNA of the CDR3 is TGTGCCAGCAGTAGCCCCGGGACTAGCGGGGGGGCCCGGGAGACCCAGTACTTC.